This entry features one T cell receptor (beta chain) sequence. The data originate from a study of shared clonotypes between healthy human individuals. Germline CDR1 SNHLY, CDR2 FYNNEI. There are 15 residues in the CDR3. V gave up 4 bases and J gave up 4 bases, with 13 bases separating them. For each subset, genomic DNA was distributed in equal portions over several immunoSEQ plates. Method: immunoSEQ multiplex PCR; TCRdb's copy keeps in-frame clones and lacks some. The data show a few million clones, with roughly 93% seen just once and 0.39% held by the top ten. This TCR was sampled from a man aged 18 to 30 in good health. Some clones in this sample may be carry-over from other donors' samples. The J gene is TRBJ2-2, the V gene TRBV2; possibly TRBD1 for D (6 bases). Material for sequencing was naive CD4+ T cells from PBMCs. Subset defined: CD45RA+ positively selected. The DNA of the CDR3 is TGTGCCAGCAGTGTAGTCAGGGGACCCACCGGGGAGCTGTTTTTT. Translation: CASSVVRGPTGELFF.